This T cell receptor (beta chain) stems from a study of graft-versus-host responses after intestinal transplantation. Study information: All recipients were transplanted with multivisceral, liver-intestinal, or isolated intestinal grafts.

Assay used: immunoSEQ multiplex PCR; TCRdb lists only in-frame clones, some missing. The sample lists about 16,000 clones; about 90% were seen once. The CDR3 is 16 residues long. The V and J ends lost 0 bases and 5 bases respectively, with 17 bases between them. The germline CDR1 and CDR2 sequences are MNHEY and SVGAGI. This clonotype was sampled from a human patient who received an intestinal transplant, so some T cells may come from the graft donor. The starting material was PBMCs, obtained roughly 110 days after intestinal transplant. The chain uses TRBV6-5 and TRBJ2-7; a weak D match, TRBD2 (5 bases). CDR3 sequence reads: CASSYSSENVPHEQYF. As DNA, the CDR3 is TGTGCCAGCAGTTACTCTAGCGAGAACGTACCCCACGAGCAGTACTTC.